A single sample gave rise to the 26 T cell receptor beta chains below, sequenced in a study of T cells after yellow fever vaccination. Via MiXCR, TCRdb re-called the 5' RACE reads, giving one row per CDR3 protein. The data hold over 70,000 distinct CDR3 sequences, with just under 8% observed a single time. This sample comprised CD8+ T cells sorted from PBMCs, obtained on the day of the yellow fever booster vaccination. The receptors originated from a man under 40 who received the YFV17D yellow fever vaccine.

The chain recombines TRBV4-3 with TRBJ2-1, with D possibly being TRBD2 (6 bases). The germline CDR1 and CDR2 sequences are LGHNA and YSLEER. The V end was cut by 0 bases, the J end by 1 base, with 10 bases between. The CDR3 covers 16 residues. The CDR3 bases are TGCGCCAGCAGCCAAGAAGGAGGGCCATCCTACAATGAGCAGTTCTTC. Protein product: CASSQEGGPSYNEQFF.

The chain is built from TRBV24-1 and TRBJ2-1; 9 bases agree with TRBD2. Germline V gene data show CDR1 as KGHDR and CDR2 as SFDVKD. CDR3 length equals 14 residues. The junction had 5 bases not matched to a gene; V was cut back by 5 bases and J by 7 bases. The CDR3 spells CATSAVAGENEQFF. The CDR3 DNA is TGTGCCACCAGTGCGGTAGCGGGAGAGAATGAGCAGTTCTTC.

A few counts support this clonotype. Relative to the germline gene, one junction end is altered; a read error may explain this. The chain uses TRBV7-7 and TRBJ2-3, with D possibly TRBD1 on 6 matching bases. The CDR3 contains 13 residues. Germline V gene sequence: CDR1 SSHAT, CDR2 FNYEAQ (reference sequence). CDR3 coding DNA: TGTGCTAGCAGCTTAGAGGGGGCAGATACGCAGTATTTT. Protein sequence: CASSLEGADTQYF.

This clonotype was counted a few times. The chain couples TRBV24-1 to TRBJ2-5, with TRBD2 as a possible D gene (6 bases). CDR3 length equals 16 residues. Per germline, CDR1 KGHDR and CDR2 SFDVKD. The germline V and J ends were trimmed by 4 bases and 2 bases, with 16 bases remaining between them. Here the CDR3 reads CATSDPGGRDQETQYF. The CDR3 bases are TGTGCCACCAGTGACCCCGGCGGGCGGGATCAAGAGACCCAGTACTTC.

This clonotype was picked up a small number of times. The V call is TRBV15, the J call TRBJ2-3; D might be TRBD2 (5 bases). The CDR3 totals 15 residues. Germline CDR1 and CDR2: LNHNV and YYDKDF (reference sequence). The V and J ends lost 6 bases and 5 bases respectively, with 18 bases between them. Written as DNA, the CDR3 is TGTGCCACCAGGTGGGTGGGAGACGAGAAAGATACGCAGTATTTT. This gives the protein CATRWVGDEKDTQYF.

The chain joins TRBV18 to TRBJ2-7; TRBD1 matches 10 bases. The CDR3 is made up of 14 amino acids. Germline V gene data show CDR1 as KGHSH and CDR2 as LQKENI. J gave up 7 bases and V 3 bases, and 6 bases lay outside the gene matches. CDR3 DNA: TGTGCCAGCTCACCCCCGACAGGGGGCTGGGAGCAGTACTTC. Translated: CASSPPTGGWEQYF.

The sample holds a few counts of this clonotype. The V call is TRBV20-1, the J call TRBJ2-1, with TRBD2 matching over 9 bases. This CDR3 comprises 14 residues. Trimming took 6 bases from V and 10 from J; bases not matched to a gene: 13. Germline values: CDR1 DFQATT, CDR2 SNEGSKA (reference sequence). Written as DNA, the CDR3 is TGCAGTGCACCACAGGGGTTTCTAGCGGGGGAGCAGTTCTTC. Residues: CSAPQGFLAGEQFF.

This clonotype showed up many times. The genes are TRBV7-9 and TRBJ2-5; D remains ambiguous. The V gene lost 6 bases and the J gene lost 5 bases, with 13 bases spanning the gap. The CDR3 consists of 13 residues. Looked up from germline, CDR1 is SEHNR and CDR2 is FQNEAQ (reference sequence). The CDR3 is CASSPIPGETQYF. DNA for the CDR3: TGTGCCAGCAGTCCCATCCCCGGGGAGACCCAGTACTTC.

This clonotype came up a few times. This CDR3 is CASSPPTGPNTGELFF. The CDR3 region has the DNA TGTGCCAGCTCACCACCGACGGGGCCGAACACCGGGGAGCTGTTTTTT. The rearrangement joins TRBV18 to TRBJ2-2, with D perhaps TRBD1 or TRBD2 (5 bases each). Germline V gene sequence: CDR1 KGHSH, CDR2 LQKENI. This CDR3 is built from 16 residues. V lost 0 bases, J lost 0 bases, and 8 bases lay in between.

The rearrangement links TRBV7-8 to TRBJ2-5, with 11 bases fitting TRBD2. CDR3 length equals 15 residues. Germline V gives CDR1 SGHVS, CDR2 FQNEAQ. V shed 5 bases, J shed 3 bases, and the junction held 5 bases outside the gene matches. The CDR3: CASSPPGLAEETQYF. The CDR3 coding sequence is TGTGCCAGCAGCCCGCCGGGACTAGCGGAAGAGACCCAGTACTTC.

This clonotype showed up just a few times. The DNA for the CDR3 is TGTGCCAGCAGTTACGGGATCAACTATGGCTACACCTTC. Translating gives CASSYGINYGYTF. This sequence joins TRBV12-3 or TRBV12-4 and TRBJ1-2; D gene ambiguous. This CDR3 spans 13 amino acids. The V gene lost 4 bases and the J gene lost 2 bases, with 8 bases spanning the gap.

This clonotype was picked up many times. The chain carries TRBV27 and TRBJ2-7; D perhaps matches TRBD2 (5 bases). The V end was cut by 5 bases, the J end by 5 bases, with 10 bases between. Germline loops: CDR1 MNHEY, CDR2 SMNVEV (reference sequence). CDR3 length equals 12 residues. CDR3: CASSTGIDEQYF. The CDR3 DNA reads as TGTGCCAGCAGTACGGGGATCGACGAGCAGTACTTC.

This clonotype was seen more than once but under ten times. The rearrangement joins TRBV11-2 to TRBJ2-2; 10 bases map to TRBD1. This CDR3 is built from 15 residues. From germline, CDR1 is SGHAT and CDR2 FQNNGV. V shed 5 bases, J shed 5 bases, and the junction held 5 bases outside the gene matches. The CDR3 sequence is CASSRQGAGTGELFF. CDR3 DNA: TGTGCCAGCAGCCGACAGGGGGCGGGGACCGGGGAGCTGTTTTTT.

This clonotype was recorded many times. J is TRBJ2-3 and V is TRBV6-5; no clear D gene. Germline loops: CDR1 MNHEY, CDR2 SVGAGI. This CDR3 is built from 11 residues. V lost 11 bases and J 6 bases, leaving 12 bases between the germline ends. The DNA of the CDR3 is TGTGCCGCAATGTTGGGTGATACGCAGTATTTT. Amino acids: CAAMLGDTQYF.

This clonotype appeared a few times. The chain links TRBV6-2 or TRBV6-3 to TRBJ2-1, with D maybe TRBD2 (5 bases). Germline values: CDR1 MNHEY, CDR2 SVGEGT. The CDR3 has 14 residues. Trimming took off 3 bases at V and 0 bases at J, with 6 bases between the two ends. The CDR3 coding sequence is TGTGCCAGCAGTTATGGGAGCTCCTACAATGAGCAGTTCTTC. It codes for CASSYGSSYNEQFF.

On this clonotype: A much more abundant neighbour one base away suggests this may be a read error. This chain links TRBV7-8 with TRBJ2-1, with D unclear. Germline CDR1 SGHVS, CDR2 FQNEAQ. The CDR3 is 13 amino acids. Trimming took off 8 bases at V and 4 bases at J, with 12 bases between the two ends. CDR3 in amino acids: CASRRLDYNEQFF. The DNA for the CDR3 is TGTGCCAGCCGCCGACTTGATTACAATGAGCAGTTCTTC.

In its sample, this clonotype was seen a few times. The rearrangement joins TRBV29-1 to TRBJ2-1, with D possibly matching TRBD2 (6 bases). This CDR3 has 14 amino acids. In germline, CDR1 is SQVTM, CDR2 ANQGSEA. With 0 bases removed from V and 8 bases from J, the gap between germline ends came to 14 bases. Written as DNA, the CDR3 is TGCAGCGTTGAAGATAGCGGTTACGCCGATGAGCAGTTCTTC. Its protein is CSVEDSGYADEQFF.

This clonotype came up many times. The chain combines TRBV29-1 with TRBJ2-3; TRBD1 or TRBD2 may be the D gene (5 bases each). Germline V gene sequence: CDR1 SQVTM, CDR2 ANQGSEA. Trimming cost V 6 bases and J 0 bases, with 13 bases left between them. The CDR3 spans 14 residues. The CDR3 here is CSVTGTPSTDTQYF. The CDR3 DNA is TGCAGCGTGACCGGGACGCCGAGCACAGATACGCAGTATTTT.

There are a few counts of this clonotype. The chain uses TRBV12-3 or TRBV12-4 and TRBJ2-5; D possibly uses TRBD1 or TRBD2 (5 bases each). V lost 5 bases, J lost 4 bases, and 14 bases lay in between. CDR3 size: 14 residues. In DNA form, the CDR3 reads TGTGCCAGCAGTCCCAGGGACGTCGGAGAGACCCAGTACTTC. Protein product: CASSPRDVGETQYF.

J is TRBJ2-5 and V is TRBV5-5; 9 nucleotides line up with TRBD2. CDR1 SGHKS and CDR2 YYEKEE come from the germline V gene (reference sequence). The V segment lost 4 bases and the J segment 1 base; nucleotides outside the gene matches: 8. The CDR3 sequence is 16 residues long. DNA of the CDR3: TGTGCCAGCAGCCACGGGGGTAGCGGGAGCCAAGAGACCCAGTACTTC. Its translation is CASSHGGSGSQETQYF. Full variable domain (rest looked up from reference TRBV5-5 and TRBJ2-5): DAGVTQSPTHLIKTRGQQVTLRCSPISGHKSVSWYQQVLGQGPQFIFQYYEKEERGRGNFPDRFSARQFPNYSSELNVNALLLGDSALYLCASSHGGSGSQETQYFGPGTRLLVL.

This CDR3 reads CASSFLGGAGDPNEQFF. The DNA for the CDR3 is TGTGCCAGCAGCTTCCTTGGGGGGGCGGGAGATCCCAATGAGCAGTTCTTC. J is TRBJ2-1 and V is TRBV7-3, with TRBD2 as a possible D gene (7 bases). V shed 3 bases and J shed 6 bases, with 21 bases lying between them. This CDR3 has 17 residues. The germline CDR1 and CDR2 sequences are SGHTA and FQGTGA.

This clonotype turned up a few times. The chain couples TRBV11-1 to TRBJ2-2; TRBD2 matches at 13 bases. The V segment lost 5 bases and the J segment 5 bases; nucleotides outside the gene matches: 8. The germline CDR1 and CDR2 sequences are SGHAT and FQDESV (reference sequence). The CDR3 loop spans 17 amino acids. In DNA, the CDR3 is TGTGCCAGCAGCGCCGGACTAGCGGGAGTCTGGACCGGGGAGCTGTTTTTT. This gives the protein CASSAGLAGVWTGELFF.

This clonotype was recorded a few times. The chain joins TRBV7-9 to TRBJ2-2, with D unresolved. The CDR3 length is 10 residues. Germline CDR1 SEHNR, CDR2 FQNEAQ (reference sequence). This chain's CDR3 is CGRLLGELFF. The CDR3, as DNA: TGTGGTAGACTTCTCGGGGAGCTGTTTTTT.

In this sample, this clonotype turned up a few times. V usage is TRBV12-3 or TRBV12-4 and J usage is TRBJ2-7, with D possibly being TRBD1 (6 bases). The CDR3 loop spans 14 amino acids. The germline V and J ends were trimmed by 0 bases and 7 bases, with 13 bases remaining between them. The CDR3 protein is CASSLAGTPLEQYF. In DNA, the CDR3 is TGTGCCAGCAGTTTAGCTGGGACACCACTTGAGCAGTACTTC.

The gene calls are TRBV21-1 and TRBJ2-2. TRBV21-1 is described as a pseudogene. The CDR3 consists of 17 residues. The CDR3 DNA reads as TGTGCCAGCAGCAAAGCCCACCGGCCGGACGACACCGGGGAGCTGTTTTTT. Translated: CASSKAHRPDDTGELFF.

This clonotype was counted a few times. This chain connects TRBV12-5 to TRBJ1-5; unclear D gene. The CDR3 runs to 15 residues. Germline V gives CDR1 LGHNT, CDR2 FRNRAP. V lost 0 bases, J lost 1 base, and 7 bases lay in between. The CDR3 sequence: CASGLVLGSNQPQHF. CDR3 nucleotide sequence: TGTGCTAGTGGTTTGGTACTGGGCAGCAATCAGCCCCAGCATTTT.